This TCR beta chain was profiled in a study of blood T cells in healthy people across ages (dated by TCRdb to 2013 to 2016). Turning to the overall study: Template switching captured roughly one uniquely barcoded TCR beta cDNA molecule per two T cells in model experiments. To track age-related changes in TCR beta repertoire diversity, the study relied on deep sequencing normalized with unique cDNA molecular identifiers. Donors were grouped into four age groups: young (average 16 years), middle-aged (around 39), aged (around 60) and long-lived (approximately 78). To avoid experimental bias, donors of different ages were distributed randomly across sequencing lanes. Two additional independent replicas of 1 million unique cDNA reads from the same blood draw were analyzed for two donors (one aged 18 to 29 and one aged 80 or older). Overall study outcomes, separate from this receptor: Compared with the aged group, the long-lived group had more naive CD4+ T cells, fewer expanded clones and increased TCR diversity, suggesting age selection. Because donor CMV infection status was unknown, age-related changes in expanded clonotypes were potentially confounded. Total diversity estimates from one million sequenced T cells were considered lower bounds and underestimates. Observed TCR beta diversity per million T cells fell roughly linearly with age, and a significant reduction was already apparent by age about 38. Because profiling used bulk unsorted PBMCs, naive and antigen-experienced compartments could not be compared conclusively. There was a strong correlation between observed TCR beta diversity and the percentage of naive T cells measured by flow cytometry.

V gives up 1 base and J gives up 7 bases, and the segment between their germline ends measures 13 bases. The CDR3, cysteine through phenylalanine, is 15 amino acids long. Of the read, only the CDR3 DNA is kept; its 45 bases are in frame from base 1. CDR1 is given as LGHDT and CDR2 as YNNKEL, both from the germline V gene (reference sequence). Note on this clonotype: The target of this receptor is not known. Base qualities are not provided; no much larger clone lies one nucleotide away.

Libraries were made using 5' RACE. Sequencing instrument: Illumina HiSeq 2500. A second about 6 to 11 cycle PCR used a sample-barcoded 5' primer and a J-beta primer mix. A unique molecular identifier was introduced onto each TCR beta cDNA molecule by a template-switch 5' adaptor carrying 12 random nucleotides. Each sample yielded at least 3 million CDR3-containing paired-end reads. First-strand cDNA synthesis was performed from all RNA using the Mint cDNA synthesis kit, with priming by a TRBC-specific oligonucleotide. Following uracil-DNA glycosylase treatment, a first 18-cycle PCR with universal primers M1SS and BC2_uni_R was performed on all cDNA. The original pipeline was this. For normalization, 1 million high-quality reads, each with a distinct molecular identifier, were randomly selected from each sample. Instead of being binned into consensus sequences, reads that shared molecular identifiers were thrown out. CDR3 identification, clonotype clustering and error correction used MiTCR with a Q25 quality threshold and the strictest error-elimination algorithm. A nonparametric unseen species model with Euler transformation was used to estimate lower-bound total TCR beta diversity. Through fastp at Q25 and MiXCR, TCRdb rebuilt clones from the public reads, retaining in-frame beta chains. Here each entry gathers all rows of one CDR3 protein and keeps the most common genes and DNA. The V and J calls here are based on TCRdb, not the publication. The sample records 710,000 or so distinct CDR3 sequences, about 20% of which are singletons. About 22% of the sample is taken by the ten largest.

Systemically healthy Caucasian individuals from Russia, 39 in total and aged roughly 6 to 100 years, were included as donors. Ten milliliters of peripheral blood were drawn from each donor into EDTA-treated Vacutainer tubes. Ficoll-Paque density-gradient centrifugation was used to isolate PBMCs, with at least 6.5 million per sample. Trizol reagent was used to extract total RNA from PBMCs, with at least 6 micrograms per sample. The percentages of naive CD45RAhigh/CD27high T cells were determined by flow cytometry on a PBMC aliquot from every donor. Sequenced: blood. This clonotype was sampled from a man between 65 and 85 years old in good health. Recombination linked TRBV3-1 to TRBJ2-2; TRBD2 is a possible D gene, resting on 6 matching bases. The CDR3 region: CASSQGSGGGGELFF. The nucleotide sequence reads TGTGCCAGCAGCCAAGGATCCGGGGGAGGCGGGGAGCTGTTTTTT. Reference TRBV3-1 and TRBJ2-2 genes cover what lies past the CDR3, so the full variable domain is DTAVSQTPKYLVTQMGNDKSIKCEQNLGHDTMYWYKQDSKKFLKIMFSYNNKELIINETVPNRFSPKSPDKAHLNLHINSLELGDSAVYFCASSQGSGGGGELFFGEGSRLTVL.